Listed below are T cell receptor beta chains from one sample, sequenced in a study of T-cell reconstitution after alpha-beta-depleted transplantation in children. TCRdb called the PCR reads again in MiXCR, with one record for every CDR3 protein. The data hold around 960,000 distinct CDR3 sequences, with roughly 29% observed a single time. The material was PBMCs, mostly from graft donor cells, obtained 360 days after TCRalphabeta/CD19-depleted stem cell transplant. These receptors came from a boy under two years old who had a stem cell transplant for SCID, so the T cells may come from the graft donor. CDR3s include the opening cysteine and the closing phenylalanine or tryptophan. The order of the fields is D gene, clone size, J gene, V gene, CDR3 protein, CDR3 DNA. The D gene is left open where the match is weak. Clone size is not always given. Where it is, it says once, few, many or a class for expanded clones.

D: -; size: -; J: TRBJ2-1; V: TRBV23-1; CDR3: CASSQARPWVANEQFF; DNA: TGCGCCAGCAGTCAAGCCCGTCCGTGGGTCGCCAATGAGCAGTTCTTC
D: TRBD2; size: -; J: TRBJ2-1; V: TRBV9; CDR3: CASSVGDGGGDEQFF; DNA: TGTGCCAGCAGCGTAGGGGATGGGGGGGGTGATGAGCAGTTCTTC
D: TRBD1; size: -; J: TRBJ1-2; V: TRBV5-1; CDR3: CASSPRDRGRLGYTF; DNA: TGCGCCAGCAGCCCACGGGACAGGGGGCGCCTTGGCTACACCTTC
D: TRBD1; size: -; J: TRBJ2-7; V: TRBV6-5; CDR3: CASSYLGTEPYEQYF; DNA: TGTGCCAGCAGTTACCTCGGGACAGAACCCTACGAGCAGTACTTC
D: -; size: few; J: TRBJ2-7; V: TRBV10-3; CDR3: CAIQTELVPHYEQYF; DNA: TGTGCCATCCAGACAGAACTAGTCCCCCACTACGAGCAGTACTTC
D: -; size: few; J: TRBJ1-1; V: TRBV2; CDR3: CASAPGHLEAFF; DNA: TGTGCCAGCGCCCCGGGACATTTAGAAGCTTTCTTT
D: -; size: -; J: TRBJ2-3; V: TRBV12-5; CDR3: CASGSTIDTQYF; DNA: TGTGCTAGTGGATCAACGATAGATACGCAGTATTTT
D: -; size: -; J: TRBJ2-1; V: TRBV20-1; CDR3: CSARAELVSSHEQFF; DNA: TGCAGTGCTAGAGCGGAGCTTGTCTCCTCACATGAGCAGTTCTTC
D: -; size: -; J: TRBJ1-5; V: TRBV2; CDR3: CASKWGEGQPQHF; DNA: TGTGCCAGCAAGTGGGGGGAAGGTCAGCCCCAGCATTTT
D: TRBD2; size: -; J: TRBJ2-1; V: TRBV15; CDR3: CATSRERRRGGAYNEQFF; DNA: TGTGCCACCAGCAGAGAGAGGCGGCGGGGGGGCGCCTACAATGAGCAGTTCTTC
D: -; size: -; J: TRBJ1-1; V: TRBV5-5; CDR3: CASILNTEAFF; DNA: TGTGCCAGCATCTTGAACACTGAAGCTTTCTTT
D: -; size: few; J: TRBJ2-1; V: TRBV6-1; CDR3: CASSKGLGAVSYNEQFF; DNA: TGTGCCAGCAGTAAGGGGTTGGGGGCGGTTTCTTACAATGAGCAGTTCTTC
D: TRBD1; size: -; J: TRBJ2-2; V: TRBV24-1; CDR3: CATSDSDRANTGELFF; DNA: TGTGCCACCAGTGATTCCGACAGGGCGAACACCGGGGAGCTGTTTTTT
D: -; size: few; J: TRBJ1-1; V: TRBV18; CDR3: CASSPIHPSGRTEAFF; DNA: TGTGCCAGCTCACCAATTCATCCGTCAGGGAGGACTGAAGCTTTCTTT
D: TRBD2; size: few; J: TRBJ2-3; V: TRBV12-3/TRBV12-4; CDR3: CASSLASGGLDTQYF; DNA: TGTGCCAGCAGTTTAGCTAGCGGGGGGCTAGATACGCAGTATTTT
D: -; size: -; J: TRBJ2-7; V: TRBV6-1; CDR3: CASSEPRQRGMYEQYF; DNA: TGTGCCAGCAGTGAACCAAGACAACGGGGGATGTACGAGCAGTACTTC
D: TRBD1; size: -; J: TRBJ2-3; V: TRBV9; CDR3: CASSPPPGQGTADTQYF; DNA: TGTGCCAGCAGCCCACCGCCGGGACAGGGGACGGCAGATACGCAGTATTTT
D: TRBD2; size: few; J: TRBJ2-3; V: TRBV13; CDR3: CASSQGLAGVSYTDTQYF; DNA: TGTGCCAGCAGCCAGGGGCTAGCGGGGGTCTCTTACACAGATACGCAGTATTTT